The T cell receptor beta chain under discussion was sequenced for a study of beta chain features in type 1 diabetes. Study results and caveats: Because the template was cDNA, high-expressing cells might be over-represented. Compared with healthy donors, patients appeared to share more similar naive, central memory and regulatory TCRB repertoires.

A CD45RO/CCR7/CD25/CD127/CD95/CD27 panel sorted naive, central memory, regulatory and stem cell-like memory CD4+ cells. Germline loops: CDR1 SGHDT, CDR2 YYEEEE. V was pared by 4 bases and J by 2 bases, with 7 bases of the junction left unmatched. The CDR3 spans 15 residues. A remark on this clone: Its antigen is not identified.

The authors reverse transcribed all of the isolated RNA, so sequencing captured expressed TCRB transcripts. Produced via immunoSEQ multiplex PCR; TCRdb's table is partial and in-frame only. The sample records roughly 40,000 clones, roughly 67% being singletons. Sequenced sample: Tregs from blood. The receptor's source is a woman aged 25-40 years in good health. The chain is built from TRBV5-6 and TRBJ2-3, with 7 bases fitting TRBD1. The CDR3: CASSPGQILTDTQYF. CDR3 bases: TGTGCCAGCAGCCCGGGACAGATACTCACAGATACGCAGTATTTT.